The clone carrying this T cell receptor beta chain has a handful of counts. The sample is drawn from a study of patients and donors after allogeneic stem cell transplantation. TCRdb reanalysed the RT-PCR reads using MiXCR and keeps one entry per CDR3 protein. The sample records 800,000 to 1,000,000 distinct CDR3 sequences, around 17% being singletons. Unmatched junction bases numbered 11, after V lost 5 bases and J lost 5 bases. CDR3 length: 17 residues. The sequencing sample was made of blood, either unsorted or a sorted T cell fraction (not recorded which). This clonotype originated in a human donor who was either an allogeneic HSCT recipient or a stem cell or donor lymphocyte infusion donor (not recorded which). It is not recorded whose cells these are; they may come from a transplant donor. This chain joins TRBV12-3 or TRBV12-4 and TRBJ2-5; 13 positions agree with TRBD2. CDR3 in amino acids: CASSPGTSGARWETQYF. In DNA form, the CDR3 reads TGTGCCAGCAGTCCCGGGACTAGCGGGGCCAGGTGGGAGACCCAGTACTTC.